This TCR beta chain is from a study of regulatory T cells in long-lasting Graves disease. Regarding the study as a whole: It is possible that accuracy was reduced by the small size of the sample. Preferential use of TRBV28, TRBJ1-2 and TRBJ2-5 was seen in persistent disease.

Indicated time point: persistent/refractory GD, antithyroid drugs over 5 years with positive TRAb. The authors made the TCR library using RNA they extracted from PBMCs. Those enrolled as patients came out of an endocrinology department in Xi'an, China. This clonotype was found a few times. Its specificity is not known. Through Arm-PCR of CDR3 regions and iRepertoire HTBI primers, TCR beta libraries were built. TCRdb reanalysed the multiplex PCR reads using MiXCR and keeps one entry per CDR3 protein. The table shows a few hundred thousand distinct CDR3 sequences, with roughly 25% occurring only once. The CDR3 contains 14 residues. Per the germline V gene, CDR1 is DFQATT and CDR2 is SNEGSKA (reference sequence). V trimming: 6 bases; J trimming: 6 bases; junction bases outside the gene matches: 14.

This clonotype was sampled from a woman between 40 and 55 years old with Graves disease. The input for sequencing was peripheral blood mononuclear cells (PBMCs), taken when the disease was refractory, from a patient treated with antithyroid drugs. This rearrangement joins TRBV20-1 to TRBJ2-7, with TRBD2 identical over 7 bases. CDR3 DNA sequence: TGCAGTGCCCATCTGGGGGGGATTAGTTCCGAGCAGTACTTC. Translating it yields CSAHLGGISSEQYF.